This is a list of T cell receptor beta chains from one sample in a study of blood T cell repertoires in COVID-19. Sequenced by immunoSEQ multiplex PCR; TCRdb stores in-frame clones only, minus some. The sample contains some 150,000 clones, more than 75% of which appear only once. Sequenced material: peripheral blood. The receptors shown here come from a man aged 50 to 60 with active COVID-19. The CDR3 runs from the conserved cysteine through the conserved F or W. The D gene is left open where the match is weak. Clone size is stated in some rows and not others, as once, few, many or a class when expanded.

>NA|TRBJ2-5|NA|TRBV5-1
TGCGCCAGCGGAGGTACGGGGGGCCGGGAGACCCAGTACTTC
CASGGTGGRETQYF
>NA|TRBJ1-1|NA|TRBV4-3
TGCGCCAGCAGCCAAGATCGGAGGAACACTGAAGCTTTCTTT
CASSQDRRNTEAFF
>NA|TRBJ1-5|NA|TRBV19
TGTGCCAGCTCGACAGTTAGCAATCAGCCCCAGCATTTT
CASSTVSNQPQHF
>NA|TRBJ1-2|NA|TRBV29-1
TGCAGCGTTGAAGGGGGCCACCCAACTGTGAGCTACACCTTC
CSVEGGHPTVSYTF
>NA|TRBJ1-1|NA|TRBV2
TGTGCCAGCGTCGGGGGGACACTGAACACTGAAGCTTTCTTT
CASVGGTLNTEAFF
>NA|TRBJ1-6|NA|TRBV4-1
TGCGCCAGCAGCCCGAATGAACAGAGCTCCTATAATTCACCCCTCCACTTT
CASSPNEQSSYNSPLHF
>TRBD1|TRBJ1-1|NA|TRBV30
TGTGCCTCTCGGACAGGGCGTATTGAAGCTTTCTTT
CASRTGRIEAFF
>NA|TRBJ1-5|NA|TRBV5-1
TGCGCCAGCAGCTTAGGGGACAATTATCAGCCCCAGCATTTT
CASSLGDNYQPQHF
>TRBD1|TRBJ1-5|NA|TRBV19
TGTGCCAGTAACTTACAGGGGGCTGGCAATCAGCCCCAGCATTTT
CASNLQGAGNQPQHF
>TRBD2|TRBJ2-1|few|TRBV6-1
TGTGCCAGCAGTGATAAGCGGGGGGCGAATGAGCAGTTCTTC
CASSDKRGANEQFF
>NA|TRBJ2-1|NA|TRBV29-1
TGCAGCGATGAGCGGCAGTTCTTC
CSDERQFF
>TRBD1|TRBJ1-2|NA|TRBV9
TGTGCCAGCAGCGTAGGGCAGGGGGCGGCTGGCTACACCTTC
CASSVGQGAAGYTF
>TRBD1|TRBJ1-1|NA|TRBV6-6
TGTGCCAGCAGAAGCTGGGACAGCCCAATGAACACTGAAGCTTTCTTT
CASRSWDSPMNTEAFF
>NA|TRBJ1-6|NA|TRBV28
TGTGCCAGCGACGAAGGGAGGTATTTTAATTCACCCCTCCACTTT
CASDEGRYFNSPLHF
>TRBD1|TRBJ1-4|NA|TRBV5-6
TGTGCCAGCAGCCCTGGACAGGCTGATAGGGAAAAACTGTTTTTT
CASSPGQADREKLFF
>NA|TRBJ1-1|NA|TRBV5-4
TGTGCCAGCAGCTTGATGGCAGGTGAAGCTTTCTTT
CASSLMAGEAFF
>TRBD2|TRBJ2-5|once|TRBV11-2
TGTGCCAGCAGCTTACTGGTAGCGGGGAGTCAAGAGACCCAGTACTTC
CASSLLVAGSQETQYF
>TRBD2|TRBJ2-1|NA|TRBV25-1
TGTGCCAGCAGTCCCCACGGGGGGGATCGCAGTAATGAGCAGTTCTTC
CASSPHGGDRSNEQFF
>TRBD1|TRBJ2-3|NA|TRBV27
TGTGCCAGCAGTTTAGACAGGGGGCTTAATACGCAGTATTTT
CASSLDRGLNTQYF
>NA|TRBJ2-5|NA|TRBV24-1
TGTGCCACCAGTGATTCCCCTAGCAGCGGCGTCCAAGAGACCCAGTACTTC
CATSDSPSSGVQETQYF
>TRBD2|TRBJ2-2|NA|TRBV7-7
TGTGCCAGCAGCGCCGCCAGCGGGGGACGAACCGGGGAGCTGTTTTTT
CASSAASGGRTGELFF
>TRBD2|TRBJ2-1|NA|TRBV6-5
TGTGCCAGCAGCCGCTCTAGCGGGGGTTACAATGAGCAGTTCTTC
CASSRSSGGYNEQFF
>TRBD1|TRBJ1-2|NA|TRBV4-3
TGCGCCAGCAGCGATTTATCAGGGGGCTATGGCTACACCTTC
CASSDLSGGYGYTF
>TRBD1|TRBJ1-4|NA|TRBV7-2
TGTGCCAGCACCTCGGACAGGGGCGATGAAAAACTGTTTTTT
CASTSDRGDEKLFF
>TRBD1|TRBJ2-7|NA|TRBV25-1
TGTGCCAGCAGTGCCCGACCGGGGCAGGGGGTATCCTACGGGCAGTACTTC
CASSARPGQGVSYGQYF
>NA|TRBJ2-2|NA|TRBV19
TGTGCCAGCTATTTGGGGGGTAACACCGGGGAGCTGTTTTTT
CASYLGGNTGELFF
>NA|TRBJ1-2|few|TRBV12-3/TRBV12-4
TGTGCCAGCAGCGGCCTCGGGTATGGCTACACCTTC
CASSGLGYGYTF
>NA|TRBJ2-5|NA|TRBV7-6
TGTGCCAGCAGCTTGGCAGGGGTGGGACAGACCCAGTACTTC
CASSLAGVGQTQYF
>TRBD1|TRBJ1-5|NA|TRBV11-2
TGTGCCAGCAGCGAATACAGGGGGCGCGGTCAGCCCCAGCATTTT
CASSEYRGRGQPQHF
>NA|TRBJ2-5|NA|TRBV29-1
TGCAGCGTTGGGAAAGCGGATCAAGAGACCCAGTACTTC
CSVGKADQETQYF
>TRBD1|TRBJ1-3|many|TRBV15
TGTGCCACCAGCACCGGGACAGGGATCTTTACCTCTGGAAACACCATATATTTT
CATSTGTGIFTSGNTIYF